Listed below are T cell receptor beta chains from one sample, sequenced in a study of T cell changes during pregnancy in multiple sclerosis. Here immunoSEQ multiplex PCR was the method, and the copy in TCRdb shows in-frame clones only, minus some. The table shows approximately 50,000 clones, with 80% to 95% occurring only once. Sequenced here: CD4+ T cells from peripheral blood mononuclear cells, sampled after pregnancy. The origin of the receptors is a female donor with multiple sclerosis, enrolled in a pregnancy study. Each CDR3 is given with its conserved first and last residue. The D gene is left open where the match is weak. For some rows the clone size is stated as once, few or many, or as a class when expanded; others skip it.

size,V,D,J,CDR3,DNA
.,TRBV11-2,TRBD2,TRBJ2-5,CASSLESRLASQYF,TGTGCCAGCAGCTTAGAATCACGACTAGCGTCCCAGTACTTC
.,TRBV5-1,.,TRBJ2-2,CASSSGRGGELFF,TGCGCCAGCAGCTCCGGAAGGGGCGGGGAGCTGTTTTTT
.,TRBV12-5,TRBD1,TRBJ1-2,CASGGDRNYGYTF,TGTGCTAGTGGCGGGGACAGAAACTATGGCTACACCTTC
.,TRBV19,TRBD1,TRBJ2-1,CASSTVPGQGQDGQFF,TGTGCCAGTAGTACCGTCCCGGGACAGGGGCAGGATGGGCAGTTCTTC
.,TRBV7-2,TRBD2,TRBJ2-2,CASSLGPSGRTPGELFF,TGTGCCAGCAGCTTAGGGCCCTCCGGGAGGACCCCCGGGGAGCTGTTTTTT
.,TRBV5-1,.,TRBJ2-5,CASSLDGGSSGGSLSETQYF,TGCGCCAGCAGCTTGGACGGGGGCAGTAGCGGCGGGAGCCTTTCGGAGACCCAGTACTTC
.,TRBV19,.,TRBJ1-1,CASSMRATEAFF,TGTGCCAGTAGTATGCGGGCCACTGAAGCTTTCTTT
once,TRBV28,TRBD2,TRBJ2-7,CASSLYGLAGGYQSSYEQYF,TGTGCCAGCAGTTTATACGGACTAGCGGGAGGCTACCAGAGCTCCTACGAGCAGTACTTC
.,TRBV6-5,TRBD1,TRBJ2-7,CATRDRAYEQYF,TGTGCCACCCGGGACAGAGCCTACGAGCAGTACTTC
.,TRBV6-5,TRBD1,TRBJ1-2,CASSYSAGGYGYTF,TGTGCCAGCAGTTACTCCGCAGGGGGCTATGGCTACACCTTC
.,TRBV7-9,.,TRBJ1-4,CASSLGSSGNEKLFF,TGTGCCAGCAGCTTAGGTTCCAGTGGTAATGAAAAACTGTTTTTT
.,TRBV7-7,TRBD2,TRBJ2-5,CASSSSGPGLARETQYF,TGTGCTAGCAGCTCCTCAGGACCGGGACTAGCTCGGGAGACCCAGTACTTC
.,TRBV7-2,TRBD2,TRBJ2-7,CASSLYSGSANEQYF,TGTGCCAGCAGCTTATATAGCGGGAGTGCCAACGAGCAGTACTTC
.,TRBV2,TRBD1,TRBJ2-7,CASNRQGPGEQYF,TGTGCCAGCAACCGACAGGGTCCCGGCGAGCAGTACTTC
once,TRBV16,TRBD2,TRBJ2-2,CASSRLRLAENTGELFF,TGTGCCAGCAGCCGCCTCAGACTAGCGGAAAACACCGGGGAGCTGTTTTTT
.,TRBV9,TRBD1,TRBJ2-5,CASSLLSDRVQETQYF,TGTGCCAGCAGCCTTCTCTCGGACAGGGTCCAAGAGACCCAGTACTTC
.,TRBV5-4,.,TRBJ1-2,CASSSTGFGYTF,TGTGCCAGCAGCTCCACAGGGTTTGGCTACACCTTC
.,TRBV19,.,TRBJ1-1,CATFNSASGGNTEAFF,TGTGCCACCTTTAATTCGGCAAGCGGAGGGAACACTGAAGCTTTCTTT
.,TRBV19,.,TRBJ2-5,CASSTSIQETQYF,TGTGCCAGTAGTACGTCTATCCAAGAGACCCAGTACTTC
.,TRBV2,.,TRBJ1-4,CASSSTGTSGEKLFF,TGTGCCAGCAGTTCTACAGGGACCTCAGGGGAAAAACTGTTTTTT
.,TRBV11-2,TRBD1,TRBJ2-7,CASSSVSGQGPREQYF,TGTGCCAGCAGCTCCGTGTCGGGACAGGGACCCCGCGAGCAGTACTTC
once,TRBV5-6,.,TRBJ2-7,CASSSTDGTYEQYF,TGTGCCAGCAGTTCGACGGACGGGACCTACGAGCAGTACTTC
.,TRBV5-1,.,TRBJ2-1,CASSPRPSDQYNEQFF,TGCGCCAGCAGCCCTAGGCCTAGCGACCAATACAATGAGCAGTTCTTC
few,TRBV6-1,TRBD2,TRBJ2-7,CASSEGGGAREQYF,TGTGCCAGCAGTGAAGGGGGGGGAGCCCGCGAGCAGTACTTC
.,TRBV29-1,TRBD1,TRBJ2-7,CSVEGGTGHEQYF,TGCAGCGTCGAGGGGGGGACAGGGCACGAGCAGTACTTC
.,TRBV7-9,TRBD1,TRBJ1-3,CASSPPGTGNTIYF,TGTGCCAGCAGCCCTCCCGGGACAGGGAACACCATATATTTT
.,TRBV19,.,TRBJ2-3,CASSISRGDTQYF,TGTGCCAGTAGTATATCCCGGGGGGATACGCAGTATTTT
.,TRBV7-2,.,TRBJ2-7,CASSLALGGAGYEQYF,TGTGCCAGCAGCTTAGCTCTAGGAGGGGCTGGGTACGAGCAGTACTTC
.,TRBV5-4,TRBD2,TRBJ2-1,CASSPRTSGRPRGEQFF,TGTGCCAGCAGCCCTCGGACTAGCGGGAGGCCAAGGGGGGAGCAGTTCTTC
.,TRBV12-5,TRBD1,TRBJ2-1,CASGPPPGTGSSYNEQFF,TGTGCTAGTGGTCCACCCCCCGGGACAGGGAGCTCCTACAATGAGCAGTTCTTC
.,TRBV11-3,TRBD1,TRBJ1-1,CASSTWGGQGGTEAFF,TGTGCCAGCAGCACCTGGGGTGGACAGGGAGGCACTGAAGCTTTCTTT
.,TRBV7-9,TRBD2,TRBJ2-1,CASSQGLAGEQFF,TGTGCCAGCAGCCAAGGACTAGCGGGTGAGCAGTTCTTC
.,TRBV5-6,.,TRBJ2-5,CASSLANRGQQDTQYF,TGTGCCAGCAGCTTGGCCAATAGAGGCCAGCAAGACACCCAGTACTTC
.,TRBV19,TRBD2,TRBJ2-5,CASSPSGRARRGETQYF,TGTGCCAGTAGTCCCAGTGGGAGGGCCCGGAGAGGAGAGACCCAGTACTTC
.,TRBV28,.,TRBJ2-3,CASRNLVLSDTQYF,TGTGCCAGCCGAAATTTAGTTCTTTCAGATACGCAGTATTTT